Sequencing of this T cell receptor beta chain was carried out in a study of response to subunit inactivated influenza vaccine. General study findings and limits: A suggestion made by the authors is that each seasonal influenza vaccination recruits few new T cells.

This CDR3 is 11 amino acids long. The germline CDR1 and CDR2 sequences are DFQATT and SNEGSKA (reference sequence). Trimming left V 2 bases short and J 5 bases short, with 7 bases between. On this clonotype: Its antigen remains unknown.

TCRdb redid the calling of the RT-PCR reads with MiXCR, one entry per CDR3 protein. The table includes some 570,000 distinct CDR3 sequences, 11% detected once. This sample also belongs to another study, concerning T cells expressing NK-cell markers. That report notes: Researchers built TCR beta cDNA using 5'RACE template switching with UMIs. Within several experiments, an anti-gamma-delta TCR antibody kept the sorting limited to alpha-beta TCR T cells. NKG2C+ dominant clonotype frequencies in 5 or 6 donors were roughly 1.0-7.5% of CD8+ T cells. The CD3+CD56-NKG2C+ fraction of a few donors was also led by these clonotypes.

The chain links TRBV20-1 to TRBJ2-7; D not resolved. The sequenced sample was PBMCs from blood, obtained on the day of vaccination. The clonotype was recovered from a middle-aged man who received an inactivated influenza vaccine. The CDR3 bases are TGCAGTGCTAGACCTGCCCACGAGCAGTACTTC. As protein: CSARPAHEQYF.